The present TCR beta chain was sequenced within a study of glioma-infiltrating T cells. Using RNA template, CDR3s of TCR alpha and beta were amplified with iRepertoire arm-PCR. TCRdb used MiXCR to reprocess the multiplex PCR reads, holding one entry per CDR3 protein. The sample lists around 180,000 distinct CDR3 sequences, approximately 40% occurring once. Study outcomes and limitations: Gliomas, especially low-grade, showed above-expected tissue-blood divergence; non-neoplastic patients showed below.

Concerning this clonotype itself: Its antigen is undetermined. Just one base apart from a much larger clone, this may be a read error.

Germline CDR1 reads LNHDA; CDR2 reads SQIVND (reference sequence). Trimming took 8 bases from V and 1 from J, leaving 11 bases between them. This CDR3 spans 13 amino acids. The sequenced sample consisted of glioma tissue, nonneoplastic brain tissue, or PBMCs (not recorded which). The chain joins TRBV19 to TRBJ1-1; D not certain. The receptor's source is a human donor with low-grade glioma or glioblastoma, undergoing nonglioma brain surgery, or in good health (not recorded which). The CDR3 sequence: CASEVTKNTEAFF. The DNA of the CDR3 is TGTGCCAGTGAGGTCACGAAGAACACTGAAGCTTTCTTT.